Listed below are T cell receptor beta chains from one sample, sequenced in a study of CD8 T cells in Susac syndrome. From the immunoSEQ multiplex PCR reads, TCRdb called clonotypes with MiXCR, one entry per CDR3 protein. The sample holds approximately 200,000 distinct CDR3 sequences, around 95% seen once. Sequenced input: CD4+ T cells from PBMCs. These receptors came from a human donor with multiple sclerosis. Each CDR3 is given with its conserved first and last residue.

J gene: TRBJ2-7; V gene: TRBV29-1; CDR3 protein: CSVEVRDRVGEQYF
J gene: TRBJ1-6; V gene: TRBV15; CDR3 protein: CATSRDFGSPLHF
J gene: TRBJ1-5; V gene: TRBV30; CDR3 protein: CAWNRPNQPQHF
J gene: TRBJ2-1; V gene: TRBV13; CDR3 protein: CASSLAGLADSYNEQFF
J gene: TRBJ2-1; V gene: TRBV29-1; CDR3 protein: CSVGSNLTPGNEQFF
J gene: TRBJ2-5; V gene: TRBV19; CDR3 protein: CASSNRGPMETQYF
J gene: TRBJ1-2; V gene: TRBV6-2/TRBV6-3; CDR3 protein: CASSYDGDYGYTF
J gene: TRBJ2-5; V gene: TRBV20-1; CDR3 protein: CSAGVLAGKETQYF
J gene: TRBJ2-3; V gene: TRBV5-1; CDR3 protein: CASSLDPDTQYF
J gene: TRBJ1-2; V gene: TRBV9; CDR3 protein: CASSHKGQGFYGYTF
J gene: TRBJ2-7; V gene: TRBV3-1; CDR3 protein: CASSQGGGPEQYF
J gene: TRBJ2-7; V gene: TRBV2; CDR3 protein: CASSEGAFLTYEQYF
J gene: TRBJ2-5; V gene: TRBV9; CDR3 protein: CASSPTWGRETQYF
J gene: TRBJ2-1; V gene: TRBV20-1; CDR3 protein: CSAVNAKQFF
J gene: TRBJ1-2; V gene: TRBV20-1; CDR3 protein: CSARATGDRYGYTF
J gene: TRBJ2-7; V gene: TRBV5-6; CDR3 protein: CASSFSGGNYEQYF
J gene: TRBJ1-5; V gene: TRBV9; CDR3 protein: CASSVGAASNQPQHF
J gene: TRBJ1-2; V gene: TRBV20-1; CDR3 protein: CSARVPTGVQGYTF
J gene: TRBJ1-5; V gene: TRBV27; CDR3 protein: CASSPRGQPQHF
J gene: TRBJ2-5; V gene: TRBV7-8; CDR3 protein: CASSLIPSRTGGSETQYF
J gene: TRBJ2-1; V gene: TRBV29-1; CDR3 protein: CSARDYNTEQFF
J gene: TRBJ2-5; V gene: TRBV7-8; CDR3 protein: CASLAGGPETQYF
J gene: TRBJ2-4; V gene: TRBV7-9; CDR3 protein: CASSLDPGDIQYF
J gene: TRBJ1-1; V gene: TRBV7-6; CDR3 protein: CASSPQAGAPTEAFF
J gene: TRBJ1-6; V gene: TRBV3-1; CDR3 protein: CASSPAMDSPLHF
J gene: TRBJ2-1; V gene: TRBV9; CDR3 protein: CASSVDSLAGDNEQFF
J gene: TRBJ2-7; V gene: TRBV20-1; CDR3 protein: CSATRVVGSYEQYF
J gene: TRBJ2-4; V gene: TRBV18; CDR3 protein: CASSPPGTDDIQYF
J gene: TRBJ2-5; V gene: TRBV29-1; CDR3 protein: CSVNRGGETQYF
J gene: TRBJ2-2; V gene: TRBV7-9; CDR3 protein: CASSLGSGTGELFF
J gene: TRBJ1-5; V gene: TRBV20-1; CDR3 protein: CSAAGTGPQPQHF
J gene: TRBJ1-2; V gene: TRBV28; CDR3 protein: CASSLGRGYGYTF
J gene: TRBJ1-5; V gene: TRBV6-5; CDR3 protein: CASSYRGGGNQPQHF
J gene: TRBJ2-5; V gene: TRBV7-2; CDR3 protein: CASSLALRGTQYF
J gene: TRBJ1-1; V gene: TRBV11-2; CDR3 protein: CASSLDRQIEAFF
J gene: TRBJ1-5; V gene: TRBV29-1; CDR3 protein: CSVVVGGGRSQHF
J gene: TRBJ2-1; V gene: TRBV9; CDR3 protein: CASSVSAYYNEQFF
J gene: TRBJ1-5; V gene: TRBV23-1; CDR3 protein: CASSRKTGLYQPQHF
J gene: TRBJ1-2; V gene: TRBV7-9; CDR3 protein: CASSLAGGPSYTF
J gene: TRBJ2-3; V gene: TRBV10-2; CDR3 protein: CASGAGSSTDTQYF
J gene: TRBJ2-3; V gene: TRBV5-1; CDR3 protein: CASSLGLADRGDTQYF
J gene: TRBJ2-5; V gene: TRBV20-1; CDR3 protein: CSAIRGETQYF
J gene: TRBJ2-1; V gene: TRBV7-2; CDR3 protein: CASSSTSGPSYNEQFF
J gene: TRBJ2-5; V gene: TRBV7-2; CDR3 protein: CASSLVDGSGGVQETQYF
J gene: TRBJ2-5; V gene: TRBV24-1; CDR3 protein: CATSEAGSPQETQYF
J gene: TRBJ1-5; V gene: TRBV2; CDR3 protein: CASRDDRLKPQHF
J gene: TRBJ2-5; V gene: TRBV14; CDR3 protein: CASSQDAGLAQETQYF
J gene: TRBJ2-7; V gene: TRBV30; CDR3 protein: CAWSHGQGWYEQYF
J gene: TRBJ1-1; V gene: TRBV7-3; CDR3 protein: CASSLDGQFQAFF
J gene: TRBJ1-6; V gene: TRBV11-2; CDR3 protein: CASSLIGGRTPLHF
J gene: TRBJ1-6; V gene: TRBV28; CDR3 protein: CASRGTTGVYSPLHF
J gene: TRBJ1-2; V gene: TRBV5-1; CDR3 protein: CASSLDPGGSNGYTF
J gene: TRBJ2-7; V gene: TRBV5-1; CDR3 protein: CASSTGYYEQYF
J gene: TRBJ1-6; V gene: TRBV18; CDR3 protein: CASSPQGTPASPLHF
J gene: TRBJ1-5; V gene: TRBV20-1; CDR3 protein: CSAVQGISNQPQHF
J gene: TRBJ2-1; V gene: TRBV19; CDR3 protein: CASSIKGALRSEQFF
J gene: TRBJ2-5; V gene: TRBV20-1; CDR3 protein: CSVGRGLVETQYF